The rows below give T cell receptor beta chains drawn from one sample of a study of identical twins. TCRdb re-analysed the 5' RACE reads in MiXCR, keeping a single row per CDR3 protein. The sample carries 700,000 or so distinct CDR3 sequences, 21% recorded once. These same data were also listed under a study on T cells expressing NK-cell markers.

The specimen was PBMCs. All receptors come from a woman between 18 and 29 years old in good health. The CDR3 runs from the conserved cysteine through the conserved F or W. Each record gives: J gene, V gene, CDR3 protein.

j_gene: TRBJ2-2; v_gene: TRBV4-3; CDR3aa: CASSHGTTDAFGELFF
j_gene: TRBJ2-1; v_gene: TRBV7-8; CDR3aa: CASSFGGRTYNEQFF
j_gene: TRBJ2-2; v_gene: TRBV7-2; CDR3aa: CASSLVFRTSGTGELFF
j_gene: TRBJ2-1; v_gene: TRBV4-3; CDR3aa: CASSQEVHGTYNEQFF
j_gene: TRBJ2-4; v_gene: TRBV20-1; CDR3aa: CSARAGTVKNIQYF
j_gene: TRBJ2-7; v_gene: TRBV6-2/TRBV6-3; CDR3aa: CASSSLAGSYEQYF
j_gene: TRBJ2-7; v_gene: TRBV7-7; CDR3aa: CASSTGTAASEQYF
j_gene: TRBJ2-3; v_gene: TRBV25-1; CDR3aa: CASSADTQYF
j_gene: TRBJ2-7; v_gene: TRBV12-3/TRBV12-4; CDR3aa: CASSFTYEQYF
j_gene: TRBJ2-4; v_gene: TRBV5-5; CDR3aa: CASSLATGVVKNIQYF
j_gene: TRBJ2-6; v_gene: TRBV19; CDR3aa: CASTPRSGANVLTF
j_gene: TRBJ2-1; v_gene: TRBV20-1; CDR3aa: CSATIAGGGYNEQFF
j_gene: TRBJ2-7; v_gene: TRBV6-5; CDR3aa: CASSYGLAVSYEQYF
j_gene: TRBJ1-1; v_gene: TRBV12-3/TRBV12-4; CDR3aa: CASSDYTEAFF
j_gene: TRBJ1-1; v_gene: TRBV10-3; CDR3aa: CAISEEVGSAEAFF
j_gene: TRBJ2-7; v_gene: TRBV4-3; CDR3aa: CASSQAPSGRYEQYF
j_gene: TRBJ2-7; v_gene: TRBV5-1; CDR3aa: CASSLVSAPDEQYF
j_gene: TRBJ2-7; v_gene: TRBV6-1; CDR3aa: CASNKKGLAEYEQYF
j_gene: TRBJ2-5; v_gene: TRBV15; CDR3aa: CATSRDRLAGLKLYF
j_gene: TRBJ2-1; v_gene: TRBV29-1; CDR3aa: CSAGGLINEQFF
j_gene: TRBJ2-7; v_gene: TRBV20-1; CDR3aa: CSVPGLASNEQYF